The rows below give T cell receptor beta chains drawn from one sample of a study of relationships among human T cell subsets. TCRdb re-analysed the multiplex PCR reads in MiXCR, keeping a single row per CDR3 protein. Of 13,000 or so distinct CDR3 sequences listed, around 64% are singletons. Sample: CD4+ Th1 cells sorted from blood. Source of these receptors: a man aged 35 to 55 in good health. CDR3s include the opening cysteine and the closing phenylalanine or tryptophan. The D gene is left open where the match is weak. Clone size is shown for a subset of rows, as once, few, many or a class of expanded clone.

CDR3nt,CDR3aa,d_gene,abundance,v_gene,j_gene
TGCAGTGCCGCCGACAGCGATCAGCCCCAGCATTTT,CSAADSDQPQHF,-,-,TRBV20-1,TRBJ1-5
TGTGCCAGTACCCGAGGAGGGACAGGGGAAGGCTACACCTTC,CASTRGGTGEGYTF,TRBD1,-,TRBV19,TRBJ1-2
TGCGCCAGCAGCTCCAGACTAGCAGATACGCAGTATTTT,CASSSRLADTQYF,-,-,TRBV5-1,TRBJ2-3
TGTGCCAGCAGTCCTAGCGGGGGGGCCAGAGATACGCAGTATTTT,CASSPSGGARDTQYF,TRBD2,-,TRBV28,TRBJ2-3
TGTGCCAGCAGCCTCAGAGTTATCAATGAGCAGTTCTTC,CASSLRVINEQFF,-,-,TRBV7-8,TRBJ2-1
TGTGCCAGCACCAGGACACTGGAAGCTTTCTTT,CASTRTLEAFF,-,-,TRBV6-6,TRBJ1-1
TGCAGTGCTAGGGGACCAAATTTTGGTGAGCAGTTCTTC,CSARGPNFGEQFF,-,-,TRBV20-1,TRBJ2-1
TGCAGCGTTGCTGTGGGTAGCTATGGCTACACCTTC,CSVAVGSYGYTF,-,-,TRBV29-1,TRBJ1-2
TGTGCCAGCAGTTTATCGAAGCGGGGGTCCTACGAGCAGTACTTC,CASSLSKRGSYEQYF,TRBD2,-,TRBV28,TRBJ2-7
TGTGCCATCAGTGGGGACAGGGGAGGCGGCTACACCTTC,CAISGDRGGGYTF,TRBD1,few,TRBV10-3,TRBJ1-2
TGCAGCGTTGCAATCCTGAAACTAGCGGGAGTCCCAGATACGCAGTATTTT,CSVAILKLAGVPDTQYF,TRBD2,-,TRBV29-1,TRBJ2-3
TGCAGCGTCTGGAGGGTGGGAGAGACCCAGTACTTC,CSVWRVGETQYF,-,-,TRBV29-1,TRBJ2-5
TGTGCCAGCAGCCCAAACGGGGGGCTGGTGAACACTGAAGCTTTCTTT,CASSPNGGLVNTEAFF,-,-,TRBV7-9,TRBJ1-1
TGCAGTGCTAGGAATGGATTGGGACAGGCGGAGAGTGGCTACACCTTC,CSARNGLGQAESGYTF,TRBD1,-,TRBV20-1,TRBJ1-2
TGTGCCAGCATGGGACAGGGCGGTGGCACAGATACGCAGTATTTT,CASMGQGGGTDTQYF,TRBD1,-,TRBV2,TRBJ2-3
TGTGCCAGCAGTTTGGACAGAGATCGCGAGCAGTACTTC,CASSLDRDREQYF,-,-,TRBV6-5,TRBJ2-7
TGTGCCATCAGTTCCAGGGATAGCAATCAGCCCCAGCATTTT,CAISSRDSNQPQHF,-,few,TRBV10-3,TRBJ1-5
TGCGCCACACACGGCGCAGGACTTTACAATGAGCAGTTCTTC,CATHGAGLYNEQFF,-,-,TRBV10-2,TRBJ2-1
TGTGCCAGCAGCTTGCCGGATCTAGGCGAAAAACTGTTTTTT,CASSLPDLGEKLFF,-,-,TRBV7-2,TRBJ1-4
TGCAGTGCTACCGGGGGGCCCCGGGAGACCCAGTACTTC,CSATGGPRETQYF,-,-,TRBV20-1,TRBJ2-5
TGTGCCAGCAGAAACGAGGGGGTGGTTCCCGGGGAGCTGTTTTTT,CASRNEGVVPGELFF,-,-,TRBV7-8,TRBJ2-2
TGCAGTGCTACCCGACATAAGGACAGTCTGAAAGAGACCCAGTACTTC,CSATRHKDSLKETQYF,-,-,TRBV20-1,TRBJ2-5
TGTGCCAGTAGTATCAATAGAGAAGACTATGGCTACACCTTC,CASSINREDYGYTF,-,-,TRBV19,TRBJ1-2
TGCAGCGTCCCGAAATTGGTTGACACTGAAGCTTTCTTT,CSVPKLVDTEAFF,-,-,TRBV29-1,TRBJ1-1
TGTGCCAGCAGCAGGGGAGAGACCCAGTACTTC,CASSRGETQYF,-,-,TRBV2,TRBJ2-5
TGTGCCACAATTTCCCGGGCCTCGAATGAGCAGTTCTTC,CATISRASNEQFF,-,-,TRBV10-3,TRBJ2-1